This TCR beta chain was captured by sequencing in a study of graft-versus-host responses after intestinal transplantation. The protocol was immunoSEQ multiplex PCR, while the TCRdb copy is restricted to in-frame clones and leaves out a portion. Among 75,000 to 100,000 clones listed, roughly 91% were seen once. Looked up from germline, CDR1 is MNHEY and CDR2 is SVGAGI. The CDR3 consists of 13 residues. Deletions cut 6 bases from V and 1 base from J, with 9 bases between. Note on this clone: Its antigen remains unidentified.

The specimen was unstimulated CD4+ T cells sorted from spleen or lymph node cells, collected before transplant. The chain links TRBV6-5 to TRBJ1-1; maybe TRBD1 (6 bases). This TCR came from a human donor who was the organ donor for an intestinal transplant. For the CDR3, the DNA is TGTGCCAGCAGCCTAGGGGGGAACACTGAAGCTTTCTTT. Protein sequence: CASSLGGNTEAFF.